A single sample gave rise to the 5 T cell receptor beta chains below, sequenced in a study of T-cell reconstitution after alpha-beta-depleted transplantation in children. Preparation of the TCRbeta library was carried out with unique molecular identifiers. TCRdb itself ran the PCR reads through MiXCR, one entry per CDR3 protein. The sample has around 500,000 distinct CDR3 sequences; roughly 23% are singletons. The sequenced sample was PBMCs, mostly from graft donor cells, obtained 360 days after TCRalphabeta/CD19-depleted stem cell transplant. Receptors originate from a boy under three years old who had a stem cell transplant for acute myeloid leukemia, so the T cells may come from the graft donor.

Only a few counts were recorded for this clonotype. The chain joins TRBV20-1 to TRBJ1-5; no clear D. Trimming shortened V by 4 bases and J by 7 bases, and 11 bases separated the two germline ends. The CDR3 has 12 amino acids. Germline assignment: CDR1 DFQATT and CDR2 SNEGSKA (reference sequence). The CDR3 region has the DNA TGCAGTGCTAAGGGTCCGAACCAGCCCCAGCATTTT. Translating gives CSAKGPNQPQHF.

This clonotype turned up a few times. The J gene is TRBJ2-1, the V gene TRBV5-5, with a possible D match to TRBD1 (6 bases). V shed 1 base and J shed 7 bases, with 9 bases lying between them. Germline assignment: CDR1 SGHKS and CDR2 YYEKEE (reference sequence). The CDR3 totals 13 residues. This CDR3 reads CASSLYRENEQFF. The CDR3 DNA follows: TGTGCCAGCAGCTTGTACAGGGAGAATGAGCAGTTCTTC. Supplemented by reference TRBV5-5 and TRBJ2-1, the full variable domain reads DAGVTQSPTHLIKTRGQQVTLRCSPISGHKSVSWYQQVLGQGPQFIFQYYEKEERGRGNFPDRFSARQFPNYSSELNVNALLLGDSALYLCASSLYRENEQFFGPGTRLTVL.

The chain's CDR3 is CSAREGGELFF. The CDR3 DNA follows: TGCAGTGCTAGGGAGGGGGGGGAGCTGTTTTTT. The V and J genes are TRBV20-1 and TRBJ2-2; perhaps TRBD2 as D (6 bases). Germline CDR1 reads DFQATT; CDR2 reads SNEGSKA (reference sequence). The CDR3 loop spans 11 amino acids. Deletions cut 3 bases from V and 8 bases from J, with 7 bases between.

This clonotype was recorded a few times. The V gene is TRBV20-1, the J gene TRBJ2-3, with TRBD2 matching over 15 bases. The J segment lost 3 bases and the V segment lost 7 bases, leaving 8 bases of the junction unmatched. In germline, CDR1 is DFQATT, CDR2 SNEGSKA (reference sequence). The length of the CDR3 is 16 residues. The chain's CDR3 is CSVRPGTSGGTDTQYF. DNA of the CDR3: TGCAGTGTCCGGCCCGGGACTAGCGGGGGGACAGATACGCAGTATTTT.

This chain joins TRBV10-1 and TRBJ2-7; D remains ambiguous. With 7 bases removed from V and 2 bases from J, the gap between germline ends came to 30 bases. This CDR3 contains 19 residues. The germline V gene encodes CDR1 WNHNN and CDR2 SYGVQD (reference sequence). CDR3 in DNA: TGCGCCAGCAACACCTTAAGAGTCAGCCCAGTACGAACCCCCTACGAGCAGTACGTC. It codes for CASNTLRVSPVRTPYEQYV.